The 15 T cell receptor beta chains presented below share a single source sample, sequenced in a study of T cell responses to AZD1222 COVID-19 vaccine. Method: immunoSEQ multiplex PCR; TCRdb's copy keeps in-frame clones and lacks some. The data hold under 75,000 clones, with roughly 85% observed a single time. This sample comprised peripheral blood, obtained on day 0 of AZD1222 vaccination. These receptors originate from an adult in good health.

This rearrangement joins TRBV27 to TRBJ2-3; a possible D gene is TRBD2 (6 bases). The CDR3 is 19 amino acids. V was shortened by 4 bases and J by 6 bases, with 29 bases between the two germline ends. Germline V CDR1 and CDR2: MNHEY, SMNVEV (reference sequence). CDR3 in DNA: TGTGCCAGCAGTTCCCCCATTCGGGTCGGGCGGGACCCCCCGGATACGCAGTATTTT. This encodes CASSSPIRVGRDPPDTQYF.

This clone was counted a few times. The chain is built from TRBV27 and TRBJ2-7; maybe TRBD1 (5 bases). The V and J ends lost 7 bases and 0 bases respectively, with 13 bases between them. The CDR3 contains 14 residues. The germline gives CDR1 MNHEY, CDR2 SMNVEV (reference sequence). The DNA of the CDR3 is TGTGCCAGCAAAAGGGGCTCGAGCTCCTACGAGCAGTACTTC. This gives the protein CASKRGSSSYEQYF.

J is TRBJ1-1 and V is TRBV7-8; D gene ambiguous. Germline CDR1 SGHVS, CDR2 FQNEAQ. V was cut by 7 bases and J by 7 bases, with 10 bases left in between. The CDR3 length is 11 residues. CDR3 sequence (DNA): TGTGCCAGCACCCCGGGCGGTGAAGCTTTCTTT. Amino acids: CASTPGGEAFF.

The gene calls are TRBV5-4 and TRBJ2-1; 12 bases are a match to TRBD2. Germline V gene lookup returns CDR1 SGHNT and CDR2 YYREEE (reference sequence). Trimming cost V 0 bases and J 7 bases; bases outside gene matches: 2. The CDR3 loop spans 15 amino acids. The DNA for the CDR3 is TGTGCCAGCAGCTTGGGACTAGCGGGAGAGAATGAGCAGTTCTTC. Protein: CASSLGLAGENEQFF.

The rearrangement joins TRBV6-5 to TRBJ1-2, with D unresolved. The germline V gene has CDR1 MNHEY and CDR2 SVGAGI. The CDR3 length is 15 residues. The V gene lost 2 bases and the J gene lost 6 bases, with 16 bases spanning the gap. CDR3 residues: CASSYRTRYWDGYTF. The CDR3 DNA reads TGTGCCAGCAGTTACCGTACCAGGTATTGGGATGGCTACACCTTC.

The chain couples TRBV6-5 to TRBJ1-2; D perhaps matches TRBD1 (6 bases). The CDR3 extends over 14 amino acids. V was trimmed by 7 bases and J by 8 bases, leaving 20 bases between them. Germline V gene lookup returns CDR1 MNHEY and CDR2 SVGAGI. CDR3 sequence: CASTSGQRVSGYTF. CDR3 coding DNA: TGTGCCAGCACCTCGGGACAAAGAGTTAGCGGCTACACCTTC.

The chain combines TRBV27 with TRBJ1-2; D is unclear. The germline V and J ends were trimmed by 3 bases and 6 bases, with 11 bases remaining between them. Germline CDR1 and CDR2: MNHEY and SMNVEV (reference sequence). The CDR3 consists of 13 residues. CDR3 bases: TGTGCCAGCAGTTTCGCAGGAGGAAATGGCTACACCTTC. This encodes CASSFAGGNGYTF.

Only one count was recorded for this clone. The rearrangement joins TRBV5-5 to TRBJ1-2; unclear D gene. The germline CDR1 and CDR2 sequences are SGHKS and YYEKEE (reference sequence). The CDR3 consists of 15 residues. Trimming took 4 bases from V and 0 from J, leaving 13 bases between them. Here the CDR3 DNA reads TGTGCCAGCAGCCCCGCCCTCTATGCTAACTATGGCTACACCTTC. Translating it yields CASSPALYANYGYTF.

This clone was observed a single time. CDR3 loop: CASSPEGGFGYRTDTQYF. The CDR3 DNA reads TGTGCCAGCAGCCCAGAGGGTGGTTTCGGATACAGAACAGATACGCAGTATTTT. V is TRBV7-3 and J is TRBJ2-3, with a possible D match to TRBD2 (5 bases). The V and J ends lost 5 bases and 3 bases respectively, with 24 bases between them. From germline, CDR1 is SGHTA and CDR2 FQGTGA. The CDR3 covers 18 residues.

V and J are TRBV7-2 and TRBJ1-5, with a tentative D call TRBD1 (5 bases). The CDR3 totals 14 residues. CDR1 is SGHTA and CDR2 is FQGNSA in the germline V gene. V lost 1 base and J 9 bases, leaving 13 bases between the germline ends. The CDR3 spells CASSLVGTEWPQHF. The CDR3, as DNA: TGTGCCAGCAGCTTAGTGGGGACTGAATGGCCCCAGCATTTT.

This clone was recorded once. The gene calls are TRBV5-4 and TRBJ2-2; 8 bases fit TRBD2. Germline CDR1 SGHNT, CDR2 YYREEE (reference sequence). Losses at the gene ends were 0 bases for V and 5 bases for J; bases not matched to a gene: 3. The length of the CDR3 is 15 residues. CDR3 sequence reads: CASSLVAGLTGELFF. The CDR3 bases are TGTGCCAGCAGCTTGGTAGCGGGGTTAACCGGGGAGCTGTTTTTT.

The V call is TRBV6-1, the J call TRBJ2-7; D ambiguous. The CDR3 totals 15 residues. The germline CDR1 and CDR2 sequences are MNHNS and SASEGT. Trimming pared 1 base from V and 3 bases from J, leaving 13 bases between. CDR3 DNA sequence: TGTGCCAGCAGTGAAGGTTTGTGGGATCTCTACGAGCAGTACTTC. Translating gives CASSEGLWDLYEQYF.

J is TRBJ2-3 and V is TRBV5-1; 9 bases map to TRBD2. With 0 bases clipped from V and 2 bases from J, the junction kept 10 bases outside the gene matches. There are 18 residues in the CDR3. The germline CDR1 and CDR2 sequences are SGHRS and YFSETQ. The CDR3 region is CASSLEGREGFNTDTQYF. CDR3 in DNA: TGCGCCAGCAGCTTGGAGGGGCGGGAGGGCTTTAACACAGATACGCAGTATTTT.

V usage is TRBV13 and J usage is TRBJ2-1; 11 bases match TRBD2. CDR3 length: 19 amino acids. The germline gives CDR1 PRHDT, CDR2 FYEKMQ (reference sequence). J lost 2 bases, V lost 1 base, and 10 bases had no gene match. Here the CDR3 reads CASSLVGSGRVTPYNEQFF. DNA of the CDR3: TGTGCCAGCAGCTTAGTCGGTAGCGGGAGGGTAACCCCCTACAATGAGCAGTTCTTC.

The rearrangement links TRBV29-1 to TRBJ2-3; no reliable D call. With 4 bases removed from V and 10 bases from J, the gap between germline ends came to 12 bases. The CDR3 loop spans 11 amino acids. The germline CDR1 and CDR2 sequences are SQVTM and ANQGSEA. CDR3 nucleotides: TGCAGCGTTGGAAGGAAGTACCCGCAGTATTTT. This encodes CSVGRKYPQYF.